The 7 T cell receptor beta chains below come from one sample, sequenced in a study of tumor-infiltrating lymphocytes in primary liver carcinoma. Extraction also yielded germline DNA, while blood RNA was obtained from unsorted whole blood. Production of TCR beta cDNA used 400 to 650 ng total RNA together with a constant-region primer. Three rounds of nested multiplex PCR with slightly modified ARM-PCR produced TCR beta libraries. Both of the initial two PCR rounds ran for about 9 cycles and employed TRBV1-TRBV30 forward primers alongside a C-beta reverse primer. MiXCR was run by TCRdb on the multiplex PCR reads, yielding one entry per CDR3 protein. The profile covers approximately 300,000 distinct CDR3 sequences, with approximately 60% appearing a single time and roughly 9% taken by the ten largest. Material for sequencing was peripheral blood. The source of these receptors is a man between 40 and 49 years old with primary liver carcinoma and hepatitis B virus infection.

This clonotype was observed many times. V and J are TRBV6-2 or TRBV6-3 and TRBJ2-2, with 12 bases fitting TRBD2. With 6 bases clipped from V and 1 base from J, the junction kept 3 bases outside the gene matches. CDR1 and CDR2 from the germline V gene are MNHEY and SVGEGT. This CDR3 contains 16 residues. In nucleotides, the CDR3 is TGTGCCAGCAGAACGGGACTAGCGGGGAACACCGGGGAGCTGTTTTTT. Its translation is CASRTGLAGNTGELFF.

In the case of this clonotype: A much larger clonotype is one base distant, so this may be a read error. V gene TRBV10-3 combines with J gene TRBJ2-2; tentatively, D is TRBD1 or TRBD2 (5 bases each). There are 14 residues in the CDR3. The V end lost 9 bases, the J end lost 3 bases, and 14 bases lay between the germline ends. Germline assignment: CDR1 ENHRY and CDR2 SYGVKD. CDR3 region: CAMGVTADTGELFF. As DNA, the CDR3 is TGTGCCATGGGGGTGACGGCTGACACCGGGGAGCTGTTTTTT.

For this clonotype: A single base separates this from a much larger clone, so it may be a read error. This chain joins TRBV7-9 and TRBJ2-3; D not resolved. The germline V gene encodes CDR1 SEHNR and CDR2 FQNEAQ (reference sequence). The CDR3 is made up of 12 amino acids. The CDR3 is CTSSLAGDTQYF. CDR3 coding DNA: TGTACCAGCAGCTTAGCTGGAGATACGCAGTATTTT.

This clonotype showed up many times. This sequence joins TRBV29-1 and TRBJ1-6; weak D call: TRBD1 (6 bases). CDR1 is SQVTM, CDR2 ANQGSEA, per germline. V lost 3 bases, J lost 6 bases, and 9 bases lay in between. This CDR3 comprises 13 residues. As DNA, the CDR3 is TGCAGCGTTGACGAGGGGGGTAATTCACCCCTCCACTTT. Translation: CSVDEGGNSPLHF. The variable domain in full, completed from reference TRBV29-1 and TRBJ1-6, reads SAVISQKPSRDICQRGTSLTIQCQVDSQVTMMFWYRQQPGQSLTLIATANQGSEATYESGFVIDKFPISRPNLTFSTLTVSNMSPEDSSIYLCSVDEGGNSPLHFGNGTRLTVT.

For this clonotype: One end of the junction fails to match germline, which may point to a read error. CDR3 amino acids: CANSVDRMNTEAFF. The CDR3 DNA is TGTGCCAACAGCGTTGACAGAATGAACACTGAAGCTTTCTTT. The rearrangement joins TRBV11-1 to TRBJ1-1, with a weak D call TRBD1 (5 bases). From germline, CDR1 is SGHAT and CDR2 FQDESV (reference sequence). There are 14 residues in the CDR3.

Details on this clonotype: A much larger clonotype is one base distant, so this may be a read error. This CDR3 fails to terminate in the conserved phenylalanine or tryptophan, so it likely reflects a read error. The V call is TRBV6-5, the J call TRBJ2-7; 11 nucleotides agree with TRBD2. Per germline, CDR1 MNHEY and CDR2 SVGAGI. The CDR3 spans 16 residues. The ends lost 2 bases at V and 5 bases at J; junction bases unmatched: 8. The CDR3, as DNA: TGTGCCAGCAGTTACCTCTTAGCGGGAGGGATCCACGAGCAGTACTCC. Its translation: CASSYLLAGGIHEQYS.

This clonotype was observed once. One junction end does not reproduce the germline sequence, and a read error may be involved. The chain uses TRBV4-1 and TRBJ2-1; D gene ambiguous. The germline gives CDR1 MGHRA, CDR2 YSYEKL. The CDR3 totals 15 residues. CDR3 protein: CASSQGEEVYNEQFF. CDR3 DNA sequence: TGTGCCAGCAGCCAAGGAGAGGAAGTCTACAATGAGCAGTTCTTC.